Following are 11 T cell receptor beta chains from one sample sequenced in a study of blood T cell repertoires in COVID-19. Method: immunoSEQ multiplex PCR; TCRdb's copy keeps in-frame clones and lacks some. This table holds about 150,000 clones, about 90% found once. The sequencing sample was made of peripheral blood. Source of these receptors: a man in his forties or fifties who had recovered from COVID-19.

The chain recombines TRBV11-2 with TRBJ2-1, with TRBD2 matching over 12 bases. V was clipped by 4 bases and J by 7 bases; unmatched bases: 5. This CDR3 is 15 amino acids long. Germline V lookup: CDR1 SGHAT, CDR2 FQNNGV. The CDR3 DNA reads TGTGCCAGCAGCTCACCTAGCGGGGGGGTGAATGAGCAGTTCTTC. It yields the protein CASSSPSGGVNEQFF.

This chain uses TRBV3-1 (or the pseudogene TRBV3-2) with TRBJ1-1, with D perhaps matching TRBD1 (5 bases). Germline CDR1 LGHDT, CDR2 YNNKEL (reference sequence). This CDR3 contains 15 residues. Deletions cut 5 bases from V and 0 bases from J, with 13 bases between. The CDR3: CASSNWTTVNTEAFF. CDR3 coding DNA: TGTGCCAGCAGCAATTGGACGACAGTGAACACTGAAGCTTTCTTT.

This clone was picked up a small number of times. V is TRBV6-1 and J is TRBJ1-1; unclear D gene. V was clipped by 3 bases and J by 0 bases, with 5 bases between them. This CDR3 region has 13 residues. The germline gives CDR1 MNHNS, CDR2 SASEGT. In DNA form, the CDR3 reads TGTGCCAGCAGTGATACATTGAACACTGAAGCTTTCTTT. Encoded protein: CASSDTLNTEAFF.

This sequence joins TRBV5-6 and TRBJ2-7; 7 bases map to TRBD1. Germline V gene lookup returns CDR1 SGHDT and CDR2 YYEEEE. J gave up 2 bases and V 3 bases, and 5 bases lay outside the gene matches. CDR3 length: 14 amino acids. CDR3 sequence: CASSYTGVPYEQYF. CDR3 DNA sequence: TGTGCCAGCAGCTACACAGGGGTACCCTACGAGCAGTACTTC.

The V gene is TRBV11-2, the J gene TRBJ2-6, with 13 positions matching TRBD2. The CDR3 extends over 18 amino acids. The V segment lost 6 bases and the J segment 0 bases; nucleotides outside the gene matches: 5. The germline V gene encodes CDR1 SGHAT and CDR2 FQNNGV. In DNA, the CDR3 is TGTGCCAGCAGACCGGGACTAGCGGGGCCCTCTGGGGCCAACGTCCTGACTTTC. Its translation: CASRPGLAGPSGANVLTF.

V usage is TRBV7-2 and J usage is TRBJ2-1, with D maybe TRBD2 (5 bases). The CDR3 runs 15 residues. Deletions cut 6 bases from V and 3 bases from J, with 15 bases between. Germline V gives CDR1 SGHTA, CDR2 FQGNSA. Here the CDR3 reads CASRESGTYYNEQFF. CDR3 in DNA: TGTGCCAGCAGAGAAAGCGGAACCTACTACAATGAGCAGTTCTTC.

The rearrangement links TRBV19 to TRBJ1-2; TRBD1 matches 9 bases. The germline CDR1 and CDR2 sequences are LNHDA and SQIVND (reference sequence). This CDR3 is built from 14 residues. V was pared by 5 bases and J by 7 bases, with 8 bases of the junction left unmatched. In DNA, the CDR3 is TGTGCCAGTAGTCCCACCGGGACAGGGATTGGCTACACCTTC. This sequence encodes CASSPTGTGIGYTF. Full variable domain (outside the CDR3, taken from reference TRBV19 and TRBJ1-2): DGGITQSPKYLFRKEGQNVTLSCEQNLNHDAMYWYRQDPGQGLRLIYYSQIVNDFQKGDIAEGYSVSREKKESFPLTVTSAQKNPTAFYLCASSPTGTGIGYTFGSGTRLTVV.

The CDR3 bases are TGTGCCAGCAGCTTAGGGACAGCTATTGAAGCTTTCTTT. It translates to CASSLGTAIEAFF. The rearrangement joins TRBV11-1 to TRBJ1-1; TRBD1 might be the D (6 bases). Germline V CDR1 and CDR2: SGHAT, FQDESV (reference sequence). The V gene lost 1 base and the J gene lost 7 bases, with 10 bases spanning the gap. This CDR3 region has 13 residues. Using reference TRBV11-1 and TRBJ1-1 for the parts outside the CDR3, the full variable domain is EAEVAQSPRYKITEKSQAVAFWCDPISGHATLYWYRQILGQGPELLVQFQDESVVDDSQLPKDRFSAERLKGVDSTLKIQPAELGDSAMYLCASSLGTAIEAFFGQGTRLTVV.

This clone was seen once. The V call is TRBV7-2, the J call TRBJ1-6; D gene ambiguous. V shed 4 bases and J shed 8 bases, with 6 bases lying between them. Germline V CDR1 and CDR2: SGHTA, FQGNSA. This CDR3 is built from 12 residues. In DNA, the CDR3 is TGTGCCAGCAGCTGGCGGGATTCACCCCTCCACTTT. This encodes CASSWRDSPLHF. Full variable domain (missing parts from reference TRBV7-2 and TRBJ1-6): GAGVSQSPSNKVTEKGKDVELRCDPISGHTALYWYRQSLGQGLEFLIYFQGNSAPDKSGLPSDRFSAERTGGSVSTLTIQRTQQEDSAVYLCASSWRDSPLHFGNGTRLTVT.

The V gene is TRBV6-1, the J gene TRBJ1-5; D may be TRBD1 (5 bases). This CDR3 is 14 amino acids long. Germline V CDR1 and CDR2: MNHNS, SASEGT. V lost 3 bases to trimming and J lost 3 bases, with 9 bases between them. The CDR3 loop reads CASSDAGLNQPQHF. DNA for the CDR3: TGTGCCAGCAGTGATGCGGGACTCAATCAGCCCCAGCATTTT.

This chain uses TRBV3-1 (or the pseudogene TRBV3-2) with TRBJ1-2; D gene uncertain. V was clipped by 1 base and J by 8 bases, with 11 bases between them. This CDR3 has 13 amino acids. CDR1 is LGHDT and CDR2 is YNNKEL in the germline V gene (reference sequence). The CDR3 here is CASSQANREGYTF. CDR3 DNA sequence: TGTGCCAGCAGCCAAGCGAATCGCGAAGGCTACACCTTC.